This TCR beta chain was sequenced during a study of cytomegalovirus exposure and HLA in healthy donors. The CDR3 has 15 amino acids. Trimming cost V 3 bases and J 3 bases; bases outside gene matches: 5. Germline values: CDR1 ENHRY, CDR2 SYGVKD. Primers included in the PCR were 60 Vbeta and 13 Jbeta primers. Here immunoSEQ multiplex PCR was the method, and the copy in TCRdb shows in-frame clones only, minus some. Among around 64,000 clones listed, about 84% were seen once. The sequenced sample consisted of PBMCs. The sequence was obtained from a man between 18 and 29 years old in good health and CMV-seropositive. The chain is built from TRBV10-3 and TRBJ2-5, with TRBD2 identical over 9 bases. CDR3 in amino acids: CAISESAGGEETQYF. Written as DNA, the CDR3 is TGTGCCATCAGTGAATCGGCGGGAGGGGAAGAGACCCAGTACTTC.